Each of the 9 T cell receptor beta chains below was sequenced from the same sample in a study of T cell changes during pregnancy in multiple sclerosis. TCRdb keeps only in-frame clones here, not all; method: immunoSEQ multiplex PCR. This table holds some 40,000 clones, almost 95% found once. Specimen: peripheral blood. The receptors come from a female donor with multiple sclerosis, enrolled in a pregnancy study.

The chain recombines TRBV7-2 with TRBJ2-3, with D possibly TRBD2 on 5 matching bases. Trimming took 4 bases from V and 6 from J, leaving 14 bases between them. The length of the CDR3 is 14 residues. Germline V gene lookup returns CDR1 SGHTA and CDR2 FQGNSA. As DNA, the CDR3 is TGTGCCAGCAGCTCGATCGGGATTGGGGATACGCAGTATTTT. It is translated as CASSSIGIGDTQYF.

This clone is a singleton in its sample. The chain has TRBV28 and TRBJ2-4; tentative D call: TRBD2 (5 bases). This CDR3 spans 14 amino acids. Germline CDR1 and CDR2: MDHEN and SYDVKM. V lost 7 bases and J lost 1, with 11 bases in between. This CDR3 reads CASTPPGAKNIQYF. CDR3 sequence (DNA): TGTGCCAGCACCCCCCCGGGGGCCAAAAACATTCAGTACTTC. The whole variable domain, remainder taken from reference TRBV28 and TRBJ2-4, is DVKVTQSSRYLVKRTGEKVFLECVQDMDHENMFWYRQDPGLGLRLIYFSYDVKMKEKGDIPEGYSVSREKKERFSLILESASTNQTSMYLCASTPPGAKNIQYFGAGTRLSVL.

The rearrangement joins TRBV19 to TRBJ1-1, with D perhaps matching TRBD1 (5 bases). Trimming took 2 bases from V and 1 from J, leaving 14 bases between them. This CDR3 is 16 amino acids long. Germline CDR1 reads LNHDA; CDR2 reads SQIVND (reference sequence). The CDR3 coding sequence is TGTGCCAGTAGTATAATCGGCGAGGGGTCGAACACTGAAGCTTTCTTT. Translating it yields CASSIIGEGSNTEAFF.

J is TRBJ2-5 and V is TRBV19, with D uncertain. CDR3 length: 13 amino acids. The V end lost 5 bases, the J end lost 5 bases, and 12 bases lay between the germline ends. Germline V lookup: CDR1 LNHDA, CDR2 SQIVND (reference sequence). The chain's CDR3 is CASSGLVAETQYF. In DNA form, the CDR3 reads TGTGCCAGTAGTGGCCTAGTGGCGGAGACCCAGTACTTC.

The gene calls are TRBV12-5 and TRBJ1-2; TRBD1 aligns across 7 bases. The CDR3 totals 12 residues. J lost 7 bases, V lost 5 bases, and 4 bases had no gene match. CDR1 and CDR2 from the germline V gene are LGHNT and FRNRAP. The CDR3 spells CASGEGASGYTF. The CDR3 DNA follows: TGTGCTAGTGGTGAGGGGGCGTCTGGCTACACCTTC.

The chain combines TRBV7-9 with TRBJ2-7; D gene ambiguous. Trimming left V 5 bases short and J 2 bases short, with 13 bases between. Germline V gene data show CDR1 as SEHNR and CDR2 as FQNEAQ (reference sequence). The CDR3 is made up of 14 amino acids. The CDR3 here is CASSTLVGAYEQYF. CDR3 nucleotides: TGTGCCAGCAGCACCCTGGTGGGCGCCTACGAGCAGTACTTC.

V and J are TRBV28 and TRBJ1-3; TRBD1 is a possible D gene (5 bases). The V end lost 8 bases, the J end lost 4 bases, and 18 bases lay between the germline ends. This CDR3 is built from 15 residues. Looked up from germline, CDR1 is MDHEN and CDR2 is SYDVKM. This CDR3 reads CASASPGQIGNTIYF. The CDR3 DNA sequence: TGTGCCAGCGCTTCACCGGGGCAAATCGGAAACACCATATATTTT.

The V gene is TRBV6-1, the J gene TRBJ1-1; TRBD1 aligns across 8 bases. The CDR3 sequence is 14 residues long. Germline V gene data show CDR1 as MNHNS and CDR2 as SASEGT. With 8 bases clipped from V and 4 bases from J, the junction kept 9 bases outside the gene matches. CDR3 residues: CASHIQGGGTEAFF. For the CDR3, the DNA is TGTGCCAGCCACATACAGGGGGGTGGCACTGAAGCTTTCTTT.

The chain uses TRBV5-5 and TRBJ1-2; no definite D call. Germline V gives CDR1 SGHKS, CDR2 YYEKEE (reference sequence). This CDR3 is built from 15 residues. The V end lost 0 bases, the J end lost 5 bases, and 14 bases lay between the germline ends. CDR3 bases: TGTGCCAGCAGCTTGGTCGGCGGCTCACGATATGGCTACACCTTC. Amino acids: CASSLVGGSRYGYTF.